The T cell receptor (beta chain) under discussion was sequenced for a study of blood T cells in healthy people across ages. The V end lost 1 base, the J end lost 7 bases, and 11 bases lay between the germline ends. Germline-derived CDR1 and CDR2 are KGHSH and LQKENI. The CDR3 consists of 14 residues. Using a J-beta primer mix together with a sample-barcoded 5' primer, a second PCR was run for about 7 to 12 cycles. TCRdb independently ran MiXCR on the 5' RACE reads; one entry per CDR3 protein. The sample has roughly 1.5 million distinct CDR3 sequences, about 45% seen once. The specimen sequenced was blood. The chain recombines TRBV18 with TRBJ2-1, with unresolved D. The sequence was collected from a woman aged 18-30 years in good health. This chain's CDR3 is CASSPQSRQNEQFF. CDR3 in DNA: TGTGCCAGCTCACCACAGTCCCGACAAAATGAGCAGTTCTTC.